This TCR beta chain was sequenced during a study of T cells in Graves' hyperthyroidism and ophthalmopathy. Regions amplified from RNA transcripts were the TCR beta CDR3 regions. HTBI primers were the set used in a first-round RT-PCR of the TCR CDR3. TCRdb itself ran the multiplex PCR reads through MiXCR, one entry per CDR3 protein. The sample has roughly 570,000 distinct CDR3 sequences; around 16% are singletons. Each diagnosis was grounded in clinical symptoms, serum thyroxine and TRAb, thyroid ultrasound, and orbital computed tomography. 9.5 to 10 ml fresh peripheral blood yielded the PBMCs. Many counts were recorded for this clonotype. The CDR3 has 16 residues. Unmatched junction bases numbered 9, after V lost 1 base and J lost 3 bases. Germline V gene lookup returns CDR1 MGHRA and CDR2 YSYEKL.

V and J are TRBV4-1 and TRBJ2-7; 7 bases are a match to TRBD2. The TCR comes from a woman aged 25-40 years with Graves' hyperthyroidism. The source material was blood. CDR3 sequence (DNA): TGCGCCAGCAGCCAAGGTCTAGCGGATACTTACTACGAGCAGTACTTC. Its protein is CASSQGLADTYYEQYF.